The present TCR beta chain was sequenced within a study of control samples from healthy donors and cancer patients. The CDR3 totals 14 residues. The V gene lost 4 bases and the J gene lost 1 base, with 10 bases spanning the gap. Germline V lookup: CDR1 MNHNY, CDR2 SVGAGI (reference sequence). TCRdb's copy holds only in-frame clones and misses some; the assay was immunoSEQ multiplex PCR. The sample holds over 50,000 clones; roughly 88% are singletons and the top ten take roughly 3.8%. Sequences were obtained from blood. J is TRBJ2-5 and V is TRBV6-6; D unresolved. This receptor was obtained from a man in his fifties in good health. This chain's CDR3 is CASSSKATQETQYF. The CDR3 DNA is TGTGCCAGCAGTTCGAAGGCCACCCAAGAGACCCAGTACTTC.